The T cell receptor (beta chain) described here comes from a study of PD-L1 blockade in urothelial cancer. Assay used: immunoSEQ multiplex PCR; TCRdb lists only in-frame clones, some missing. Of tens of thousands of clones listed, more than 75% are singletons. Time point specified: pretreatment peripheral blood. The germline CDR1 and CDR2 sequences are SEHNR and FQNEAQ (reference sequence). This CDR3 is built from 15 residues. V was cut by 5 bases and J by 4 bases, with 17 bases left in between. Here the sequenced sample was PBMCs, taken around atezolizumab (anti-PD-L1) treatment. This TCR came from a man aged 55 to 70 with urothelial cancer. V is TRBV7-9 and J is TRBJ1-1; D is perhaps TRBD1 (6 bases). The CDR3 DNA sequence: TGTGCCAGCAGCGCGGACAGCCGAGGGAGCACTGAAGCTTTCTTT. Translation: CASSADSRGSTEAFF.